The rows below give T cell receptor beta chains drawn from one sample of a study of blood T cell repertoires in COVID-19. Clones were read by immunoSEQ multiplex PCR, and TCRdb kept only the in-frame ones, dropping some. The top ten clones hold about 4.5% of a sample with about 440,000 clones, approximately 90% of them seen once. Sequenced input: peripheral blood. The receptors stem from a woman younger than 45 with acute or convalescent COVID-19. Both conserved end residues are part of each CDR3. The D gene is left open where the match is weak. Clone size is stated in some rows and not others, as once, few, many or a class when expanded.

j_call: TRBJ2-7
clone_size: NA
v_call: TRBV20-1
d_call: TRBD2
cdr3_aa: CSASIPGGSYEQYF
cdr3_nt: TGCAGTGCTAGTATACCGGGGGGCTCCTACGAGCAGTACTTC

j_call: TRBJ2-5
clone_size: NA
v_call: TRBV5-6
d_call: TRBD2
cdr3_aa: CASSFFTSGETQYF
cdr3_nt: TGTGCCAGCAGCTTCTTTACTAGCGGAGAGACCCAGTACTTC

j_call: TRBJ1-1
clone_size: NA
v_call: TRBV24-1
d_call: TRBD1
cdr3_aa: CASQGAGPEAFF
cdr3_nt: TGTGCCTCGCAGGGGGCGGGCCCTGAAGCTTTCTTT

j_call: TRBJ1-5
clone_size: NA
v_call: TRBV5-6
d_call: NA
cdr3_aa: CASSPGAGGFGQPQHF
cdr3_nt: TGTGCCAGCAGCCCCGGTGCGGGGGGTTTCGGTCAGCCCCAGCATTTT

j_call: TRBJ1-5
clone_size: NA
v_call: TRBV2
d_call: NA
cdr3_aa: CASSEGTARGNQPQHF
cdr3_nt: TGTGCCAGCAGTGAAGGGACAGCCAGGGGCAATCAGCCCCAGCATTTT

j_call: TRBJ2-1
clone_size: NA
v_call: TRBV29-1
d_call: TRBD2
cdr3_aa: CSVEWPSGHGNEQFF
cdr3_nt: TGCAGCGTTGAATGGCCTAGCGGGCATGGCAATGAGCAGTTCTTC

j_call: TRBJ2-3
clone_size: NA
v_call: TRBV7-8
d_call: NA
cdr3_aa: CASSLVSGGDTDTQYF
cdr3_nt: TGTGCCAGCAGCTTAGTCTCGGGGGGCGACACAGATACGCAGTATTTT

j_call: TRBJ1-5
clone_size: NA
v_call: TRBV6-5
d_call: NA
cdr3_aa: CASRGTGINQPQHF
cdr3_nt: TGTGCCAGCAGGGGAACAGGTATCAATCAGCCCCAGCATTTT

j_call: TRBJ2-7
clone_size: NA
v_call: TRBV30
d_call: TRBD1
cdr3_aa: CAWSVGDRREYEQYF
cdr3_nt: TGTGCCTGGAGTGTAGGGGACAGACGAGAATACGAGCAGTACTTC

j_call: TRBJ1-2
clone_size: NA
v_call: TRBV10-1
d_call: NA
cdr3_aa: CASSHRVGYTF
cdr3_nt: TGCGCCAGCAGTCACAGGGTTGGCTACACCTTC

j_call: TRBJ2-4
clone_size: once
v_call: TRBV29-1
d_call: TRBD1
cdr3_aa: CSVGDRRSKNIQYF
cdr3_nt: TGCAGCGTTGGGGACAGGAGATCCAAAAACATTCAGTACTTC

j_call: TRBJ1-5
clone_size: NA
v_call: TRBV2
d_call: NA
cdr3_aa: CASSFSRGSNQPQHF
cdr3_nt: TGTGCCAGCAGTTTTAGCAGGGGAAGCAATCAGCCCCAGCATTTT

j_call: TRBJ2-4
clone_size: NA
v_call: TRBV12-3/TRBV12-4
d_call: TRBD1
cdr3_aa: CASSIGTGLSF
cdr3_nt: TGTGCCAGCAGCATCGGGACAGGTTTGTCCTTC

j_call: TRBJ2-7
clone_size: NA
v_call: TRBV30
d_call: TRBD1
cdr3_aa: CAVGQANREQYF
cdr3_nt: TGCGCCGTGGGACAGGCGAACCGCGAGCAGTACTTC

j_call: TRBJ1-6
clone_size: NA
v_call: TRBV3-1/TRBV3-2
d_call: TRBD1
cdr3_aa: CASSSGDRGNSPLHF
cdr3_nt: TGTGCCAGCAGCAGCGGGGACAGGGGAAATTCACCCCTCCACTTT

j_call: TRBJ1-4
clone_size: few
v_call: TRBV27
d_call: NA
cdr3_aa: CASRRDGYEKLFF
cdr3_nt: TGTGCCAGCAGGCGGGACGGCTATGAAAAACTGTTTTTT

j_call: TRBJ1-5
clone_size: NA
v_call: TRBV28
d_call: TRBD1
cdr3_aa: CASNTPGQSNQPQHF
cdr3_nt: TGTGCCAGCAATACTCCGGGACAGAGCAATCAGCCCCAGCATTTT

j_call: TRBJ2-7
clone_size: NA
v_call: TRBV20-1
d_call: NA
cdr3_aa: CSAGGHNEQYF
cdr3_nt: TGCAGTGCCGGGGGGCACAACGAGCAGTACTTC

j_call: TRBJ2-6
clone_size: NA
v_call: TRBV6-2/TRBV6-3
d_call: NA
cdr3_aa: CASSYQGTSGANVLTF
cdr3_nt: TGTGCCAGCAGTTACCAGGGTACCTCCGGGGCCAACGTCCTGACTTTC

j_call: TRBJ2-3
clone_size: medium-sized
v_call: TRBV28
d_call: TRBD2
cdr3_aa: CASSFKAGGRTDTQYF
cdr3_nt: TGTGCCAGCAGTTTCAAAGCGGGGGGGCGCACAGATACGCAGTATTTT

j_call: TRBJ2-3
clone_size: NA
v_call: TRBV7-9
d_call: TRBD1
cdr3_aa: CASSLDIGRQGADTQYF
cdr3_nt: TGTGCCAGCAGCTTAGATATAGGGAGACAGGGTGCAGATACGCAGTATTTT

j_call: TRBJ2-7
clone_size: NA
v_call: TRBV28
d_call: TRBD2
cdr3_aa: CASSWTSGGYEQYF
cdr3_nt: TGTGCCAGCAGTTGGACTAGCGGGGGCTACGAGCAGTACTTC

j_call: TRBJ1-3
clone_size: NA
v_call: TRBV6-6
d_call: NA
cdr3_aa: CASSYTGSGNTIYF
cdr3_nt: TGTGCCAGCAGTTATACAGGGTCTGGAAACACCATATATTTT

j_call: TRBJ1-6
clone_size: few
v_call: TRBV19
d_call: NA
cdr3_aa: CASRLTGNSPLHF
cdr3_nt: TGTGCCAGTAGGTTAACAGGGAATTCACCCCTCCACTTT

j_call: TRBJ2-3
clone_size: NA
v_call: TRBV13
d_call: TRBD2
cdr3_aa: CASSFRGDADTQYF
cdr3_nt: TGTGCCAGCAGCTTTCGGGGGGACGCAGATACGCAGTATTTT